Below, one TCR beta chain is given with its context. These data are taken from a study of blood T cell repertoires in COVID-19. Background on the study: The United States, Italy and Spain provided the acute and convalescent COVID-19 samples. The cDNA or gDNA used as material had been derived from T cells, B-cell-depleted T cells, or PBMCs.

Original handling: Nucleated cell number was recorded as an estimate derived from reference gene primer amplification. Only in-frame clones appear in the TCRdb table, and some are missing; sequencing was by immunoSEQ multiplex PCR. Clonal size and the V and J genes are those of that table, whereas D and trimming came from the DNA. The sample contains fewer than 40,000 clones, roughly 89% of which appear only once. This CDR3 is built from 14 residues. Germline V gene data show CDR1 as SGHRS and CDR2 as YFSETQ. The V gene end was trimmed by 4 bases and the J gene end by 2 bases; junction bases not matched to a gene: 4.

The sequence came from a man older than 75 with acute or convalescent COVID-19. The sample comprised peripheral blood. This chain joins TRBV5-1 and TRBJ2-5; TRBD1 agrees at 8 bases. The CDR3, as DNA: TGCGCCAGCAGCCCGGGGACAGGACAAGAGACCCAGTACTTC. It codes for CASSPGTGQETQYF. The full variable domain, its missing parts supplied by reference TRBV5-1 and TRBJ2-5, is KAGVTQTPRYLIKTRGQQVTLSCSPISGHRSVSWYQQTPGQGLQFLFEYFSETQRNKGNFPGRFSGRQFSNSRSEMNVSTLELGDSALYLCASSPGTGQETQYFGPGTRLLVL.